The T cell receptor (beta chain) under discussion was sequenced for a study of regulatory T cells in long-lasting Graves disease. Overall study findings and caveats: Patients whose Graves' disease persisted exhibited lower TCR diversity than those newly diagnosed. More public clonotypes were shared by persistent patients (about 2,700) than by new patients (under 1,000). The small sample size may have reduced accuracy.

This CDR3 spans 14 amino acids. Germline V gene lookup returns CDR1 MDHEN and CDR2 SYDVKM. The germline V and J ends were trimmed by 3 bases and 3 bases, with 12 bases remaining between them. This clonotype was counted ten times or more. The antigen remains unidentified. Time point noted: newly diagnosed GD, antithyroid drugs for less than 3 months. Construction of the TCR library relied on RNA isolated from PBMCs. Arm-PCR with iRepertoire HTBI primers amplified the CDR3 regions for these TCR beta libraries. TCRdb reprocessed the multiplex PCR reads with MiXCR, giving one entry per CDR3 protein. This sample has almost 450,000 distinct CDR3 sequences; roughly 15% occur once, and the top ten carry about 10%. This sample also belongs to another study, concerning T cells in Graves' hyperthyroidism and ophthalmopathy. That publication notes: Blood also held most thyroid clonotypes expanded beyond 0.001.

Here the sequenced sample was peripheral blood mononuclear cells (PBMCs), taken at new diagnosis, from a patient treated with antithyroid drugs. This receptor was identified in a woman in her twenties or thirties with Graves disease. This chain uses TRBV28 with TRBJ2-7; D ambiguous. The CDR3 DNA reads as TGTGCCAGCAGTTTTCAACCCCCCATCTACGAGCAGTACTTC. Encoded protein: CASSFQPPIYEQYF.